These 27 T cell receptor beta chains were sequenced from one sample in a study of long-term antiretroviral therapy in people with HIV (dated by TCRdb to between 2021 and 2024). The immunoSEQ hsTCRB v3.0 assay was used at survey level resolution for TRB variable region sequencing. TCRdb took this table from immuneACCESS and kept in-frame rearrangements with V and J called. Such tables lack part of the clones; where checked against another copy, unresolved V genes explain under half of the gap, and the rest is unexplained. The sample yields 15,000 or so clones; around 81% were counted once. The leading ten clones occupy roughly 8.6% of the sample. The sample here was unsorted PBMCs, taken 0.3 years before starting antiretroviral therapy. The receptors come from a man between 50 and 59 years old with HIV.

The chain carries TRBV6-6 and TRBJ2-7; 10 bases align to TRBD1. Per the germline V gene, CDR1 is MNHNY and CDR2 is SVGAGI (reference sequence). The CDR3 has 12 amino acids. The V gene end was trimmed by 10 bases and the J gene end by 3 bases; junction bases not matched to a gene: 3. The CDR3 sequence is CATRTGGYEQYF. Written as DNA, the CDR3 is TGTGCCACCAGGACAGGGGGCTACGAGCAGTACTTC.

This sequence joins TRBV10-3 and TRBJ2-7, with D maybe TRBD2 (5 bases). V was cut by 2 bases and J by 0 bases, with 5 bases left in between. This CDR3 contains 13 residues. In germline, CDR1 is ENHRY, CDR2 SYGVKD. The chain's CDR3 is CAISERDSYEQYF. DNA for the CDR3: TGTGCCATCAGTGAGCGGGACTCCTACGAGCAGTACTTC.

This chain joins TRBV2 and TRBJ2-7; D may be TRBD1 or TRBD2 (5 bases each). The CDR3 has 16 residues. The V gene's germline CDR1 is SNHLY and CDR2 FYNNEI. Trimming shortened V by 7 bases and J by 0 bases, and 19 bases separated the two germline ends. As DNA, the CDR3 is TGTGCCAGCAATTATAGGTCTTGGGGGAGCTCCTACGAGCAGTACTTC. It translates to CASNYRSWGSSYEQYF. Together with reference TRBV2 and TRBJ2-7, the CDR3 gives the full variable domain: EPEVTQTPSHQVTQMGQEVILRCVPISNHLYFYWYRQILGQKVEFLVSFYNNEISEKSEIFDDQFSVERPDGSNFTLKIRSTKLEDSAMYFCASNYRSWGSSYEQYFGPGTRLTVT.

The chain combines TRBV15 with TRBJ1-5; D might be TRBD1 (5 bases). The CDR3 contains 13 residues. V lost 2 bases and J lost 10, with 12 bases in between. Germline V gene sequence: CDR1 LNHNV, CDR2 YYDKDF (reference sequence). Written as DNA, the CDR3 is TGTGCCACCAGCAGACACCCGGGGGATCCCCAGCATTTT. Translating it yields CATSRHPGDPQHF. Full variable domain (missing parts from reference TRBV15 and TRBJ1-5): DAMVIQNPRYQVTQFGKPVTLSCSQTLNHNVMYWYQQKSSQAPKLLFHYYDKDFNNEADTPDNFQSRRPNTSFCFLDIRSPGLGDTAMYLCATSRHPGDPQHFGDGTRLSIL.

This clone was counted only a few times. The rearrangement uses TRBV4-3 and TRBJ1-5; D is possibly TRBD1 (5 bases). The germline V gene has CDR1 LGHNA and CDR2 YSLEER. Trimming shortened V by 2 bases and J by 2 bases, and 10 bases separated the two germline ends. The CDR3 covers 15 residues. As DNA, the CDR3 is TGCGCCAGCAGCCAACAATTGGGGGGCAATCAGCCCCAGCATTTT. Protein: CASSQQLGGNQPQHF.

This CDR3 reads CASEMGQGGEAFF. Written as DNA, the CDR3 is TGTGCCAGTGAGATGGGACAGGGCGGAGAAGCTTTCTTT. This rearrangement joins TRBV19 to TRBJ1-1; 9 positions agree with TRBD1. Germline CDR1 LNHDA, CDR2 SQIVND (reference sequence). J was trimmed by 8 bases and V by 8 bases; bases with no gene match: 9. This CDR3 has 13 amino acids.

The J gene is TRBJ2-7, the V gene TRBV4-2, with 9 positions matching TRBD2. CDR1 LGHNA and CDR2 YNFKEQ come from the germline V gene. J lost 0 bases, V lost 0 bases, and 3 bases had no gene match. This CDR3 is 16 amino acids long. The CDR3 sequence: CASSQDPSGASYEQYF. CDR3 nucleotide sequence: TGTGCCAGCAGCCAAGACCCTAGCGGGGCCTCCTACGAGCAGTACTTC.

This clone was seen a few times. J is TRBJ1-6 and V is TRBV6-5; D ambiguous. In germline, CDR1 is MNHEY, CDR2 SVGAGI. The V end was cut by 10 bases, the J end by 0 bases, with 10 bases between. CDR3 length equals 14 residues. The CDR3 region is CATRGSSYNSPLHF. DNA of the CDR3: TGTGCCACCCGCGGGAGCTCCTATAATTCACCCCTCCACTTT.

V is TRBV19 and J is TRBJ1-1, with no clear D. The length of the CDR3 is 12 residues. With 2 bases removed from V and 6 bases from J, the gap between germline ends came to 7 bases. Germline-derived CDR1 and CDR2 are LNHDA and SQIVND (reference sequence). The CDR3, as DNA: TGTGCCAGTAGTATATCAAGGCCTGAAGCTTTCTTT. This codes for CASSISRPEAFF.

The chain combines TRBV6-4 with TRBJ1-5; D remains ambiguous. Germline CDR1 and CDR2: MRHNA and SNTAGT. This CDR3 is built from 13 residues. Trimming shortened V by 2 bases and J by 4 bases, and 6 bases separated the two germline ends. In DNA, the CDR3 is TGTGCCAGCAGTGACACAGCTAATCAGCCCCAGCATTTT. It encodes CASSDTANQPQHF.

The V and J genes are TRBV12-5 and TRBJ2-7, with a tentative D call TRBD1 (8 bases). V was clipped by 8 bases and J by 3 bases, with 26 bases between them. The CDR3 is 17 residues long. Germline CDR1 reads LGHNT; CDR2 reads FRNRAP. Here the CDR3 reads CASRGPGGTGNYYEQYF. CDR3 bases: TGTGCTAGTAGAGGGCCCGGGGGGACAGGAAATTACTACGAGCAGTACTTC.

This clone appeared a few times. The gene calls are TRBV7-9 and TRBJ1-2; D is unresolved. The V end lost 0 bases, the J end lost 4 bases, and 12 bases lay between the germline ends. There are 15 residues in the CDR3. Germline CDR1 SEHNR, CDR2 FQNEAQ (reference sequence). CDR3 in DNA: TGTGCCAGCAGCTTAGCCTCGACGGACCTCTATGGCTACACCTTC. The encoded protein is CASSLASTDLYGYTF.

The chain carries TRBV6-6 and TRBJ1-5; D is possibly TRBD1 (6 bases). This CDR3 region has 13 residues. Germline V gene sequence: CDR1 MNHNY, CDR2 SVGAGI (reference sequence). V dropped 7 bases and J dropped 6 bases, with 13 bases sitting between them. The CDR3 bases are TGTGCCAGCACTTTACAGGGCTCTCAGCCCCAGCATTTT. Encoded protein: CASTLQGSQPQHF.

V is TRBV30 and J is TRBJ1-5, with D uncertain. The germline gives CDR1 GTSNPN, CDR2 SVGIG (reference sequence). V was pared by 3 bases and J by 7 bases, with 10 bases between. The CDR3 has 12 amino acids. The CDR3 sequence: CAWRFGNQPQHF. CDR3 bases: TGTGCCTGGAGATTCGGGAACCAGCCCCAGCATTTT.

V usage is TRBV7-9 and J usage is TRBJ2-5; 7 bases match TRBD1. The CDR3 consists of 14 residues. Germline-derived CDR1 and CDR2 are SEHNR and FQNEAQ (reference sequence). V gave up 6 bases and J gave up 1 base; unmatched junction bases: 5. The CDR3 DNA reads TGTGCCAGCAGTCCGACAGGGAGCCAAGAGACCCAGTACTTC. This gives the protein CASSPTGSQETQYF. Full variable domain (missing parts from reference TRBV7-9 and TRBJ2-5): DTGVSQNPRHKITKRGQNVTFRCDPISEHNRLYWYRQTLGQGPEFLTYFQNEAQLEKSRLLSDRFSAERPKGSFSTLEIQRTEQGDSAMYLCASSPTGSQETQYFGPGTRLLVL.

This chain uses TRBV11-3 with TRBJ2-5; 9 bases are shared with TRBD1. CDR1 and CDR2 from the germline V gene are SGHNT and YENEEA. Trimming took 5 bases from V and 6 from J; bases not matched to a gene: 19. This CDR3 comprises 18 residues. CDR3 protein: CASSLPTYSGTGCKTQYF. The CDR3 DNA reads TGTGCCAGCAGCCTACCGACTTACTCCGGGACAGGGTGTAAGACCCAGTACTTC.

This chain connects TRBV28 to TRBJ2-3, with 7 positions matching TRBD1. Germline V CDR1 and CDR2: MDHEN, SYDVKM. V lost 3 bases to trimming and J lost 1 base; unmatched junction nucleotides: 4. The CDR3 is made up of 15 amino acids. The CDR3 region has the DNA TGTGCCAGCAGTTTCGAAGGGGGCGGCACAGATACGCAGTATTTT. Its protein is CASSFEGGGTDTQYF.

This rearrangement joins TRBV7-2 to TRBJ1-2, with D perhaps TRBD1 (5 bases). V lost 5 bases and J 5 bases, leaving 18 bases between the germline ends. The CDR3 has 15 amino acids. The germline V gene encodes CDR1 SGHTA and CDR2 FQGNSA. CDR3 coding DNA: TGTGCCAGCAGCCAGGGACCTAACCTACTGTATGGCTACACCTTC. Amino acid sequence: CASSQGPNLLYGYTF.

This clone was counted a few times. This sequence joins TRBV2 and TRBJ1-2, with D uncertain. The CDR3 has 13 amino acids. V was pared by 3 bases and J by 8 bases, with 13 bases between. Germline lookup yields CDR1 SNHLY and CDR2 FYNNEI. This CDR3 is CASSEAPGVGYTF. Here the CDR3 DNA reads TGTGCCAGCAGTGAGGCCCCGGGAGTGGGCTACACCTTC.

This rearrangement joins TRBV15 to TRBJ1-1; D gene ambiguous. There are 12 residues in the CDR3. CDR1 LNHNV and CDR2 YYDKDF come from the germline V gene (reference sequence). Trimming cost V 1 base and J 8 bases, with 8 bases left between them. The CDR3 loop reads CATSRVGREAFF. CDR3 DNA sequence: TGTGCCACCAGCAGAGTGGGGAGAGAAGCTTTCTTT.

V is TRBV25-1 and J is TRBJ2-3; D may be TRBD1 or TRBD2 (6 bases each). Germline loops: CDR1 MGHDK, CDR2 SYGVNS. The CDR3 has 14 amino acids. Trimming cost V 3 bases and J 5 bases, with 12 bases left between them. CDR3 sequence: CASSDYRGRDTQYF. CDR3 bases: TGTGCCAGCAGTGATTACCGGGGGCGAGATACGCAGTATTTT.

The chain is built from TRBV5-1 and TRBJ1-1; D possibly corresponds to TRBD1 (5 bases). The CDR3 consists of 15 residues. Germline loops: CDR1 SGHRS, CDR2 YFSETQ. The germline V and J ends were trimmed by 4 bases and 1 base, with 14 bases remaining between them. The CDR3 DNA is TGCGCCAGCAGCGCTTCTGGGACTGAGAACACTGAAGCTTTCTTT. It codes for CASSASGTENTEAFF. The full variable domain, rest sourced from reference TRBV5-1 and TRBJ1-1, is KAGVTQTPRYLIKTRGQQVTLSCSPISGHRSVSWYQQTPGQGLQFLFEYFSETQRNKGNFPGRFSGRQFSNSRSEMNVSTLELGDSALYLCASSASGTENTEAFFGQGTRLTVV.

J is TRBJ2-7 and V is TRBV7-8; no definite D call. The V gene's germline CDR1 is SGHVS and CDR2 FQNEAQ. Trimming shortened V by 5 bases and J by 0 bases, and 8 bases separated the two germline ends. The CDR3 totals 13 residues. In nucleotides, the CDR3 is TGTGCCAGCAGCAATGACCGCTCCTACGAGCAGTACTTC. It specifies CASSNDRSYEQYF. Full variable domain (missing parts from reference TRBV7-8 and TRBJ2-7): GAGVSQSPRYKVAKRGQDVALRCDPISGHVSLFWYQQALGQGPEFLTYFQNEAQLDKSGLPSDRFFAERPEGSVSTLKIQRTQQEDSAVYLCASSNDRSYEQYFGPGTRLTVT.

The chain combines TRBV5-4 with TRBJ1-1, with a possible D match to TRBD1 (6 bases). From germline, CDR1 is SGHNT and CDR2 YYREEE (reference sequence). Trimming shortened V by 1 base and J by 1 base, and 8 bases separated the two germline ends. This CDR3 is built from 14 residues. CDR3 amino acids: CASSLQDRNTEAFF. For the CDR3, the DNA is TGTGCCAGCAGCTTGCAGGACAGGAACACTGAAGCTTTCTTT.

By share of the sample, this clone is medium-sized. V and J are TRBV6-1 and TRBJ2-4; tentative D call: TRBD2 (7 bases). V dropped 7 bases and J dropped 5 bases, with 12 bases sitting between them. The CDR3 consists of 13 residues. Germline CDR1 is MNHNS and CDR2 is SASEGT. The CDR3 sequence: CASKGGAQNIQYF. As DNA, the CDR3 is TGTGCCAGCAAGGGGGGGGCCCAAAACATTCAGTACTTC.

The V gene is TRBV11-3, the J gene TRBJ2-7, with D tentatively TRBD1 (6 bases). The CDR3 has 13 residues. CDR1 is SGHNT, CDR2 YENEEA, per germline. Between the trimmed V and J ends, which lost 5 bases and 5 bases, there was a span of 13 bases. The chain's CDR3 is CASSPRGPDEQYF. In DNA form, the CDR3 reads TGTGCCAGCAGCCCCAGGGGTCCGGACGAGCAGTACTTC.

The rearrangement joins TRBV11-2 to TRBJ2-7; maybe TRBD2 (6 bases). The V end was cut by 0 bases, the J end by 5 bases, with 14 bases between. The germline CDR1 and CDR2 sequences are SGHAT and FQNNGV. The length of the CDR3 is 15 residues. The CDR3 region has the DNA TGTGCCAGCAGCTTAGAAGGAGGGCTTCGCCACGAGCAGTACTTC. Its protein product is CASSLEGGLRHEQYF.